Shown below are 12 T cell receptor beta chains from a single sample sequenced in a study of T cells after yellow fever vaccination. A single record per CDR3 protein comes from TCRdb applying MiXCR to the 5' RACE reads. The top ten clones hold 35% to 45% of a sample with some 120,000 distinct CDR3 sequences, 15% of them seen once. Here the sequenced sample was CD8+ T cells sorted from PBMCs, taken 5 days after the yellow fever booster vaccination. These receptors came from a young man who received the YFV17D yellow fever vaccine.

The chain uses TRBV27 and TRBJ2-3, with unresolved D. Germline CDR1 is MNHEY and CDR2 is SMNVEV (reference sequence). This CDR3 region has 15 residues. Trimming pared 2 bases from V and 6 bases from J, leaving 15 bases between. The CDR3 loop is CASSLRSRSGDTQYF. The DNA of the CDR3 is TGTGCCAGCAGTTTAAGGAGTAGAAGTGGGGATACGCAGTATTTT.

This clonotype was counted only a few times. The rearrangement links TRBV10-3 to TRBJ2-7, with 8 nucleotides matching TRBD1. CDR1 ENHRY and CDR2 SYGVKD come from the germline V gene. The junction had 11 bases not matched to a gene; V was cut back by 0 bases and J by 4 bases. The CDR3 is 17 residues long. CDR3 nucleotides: TGTGCCATCAGTGAGTCTGCAGGGACAGGCAAATCGTACGAGCAGTACGTC. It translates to CAISESAGTGKSYEQYV.

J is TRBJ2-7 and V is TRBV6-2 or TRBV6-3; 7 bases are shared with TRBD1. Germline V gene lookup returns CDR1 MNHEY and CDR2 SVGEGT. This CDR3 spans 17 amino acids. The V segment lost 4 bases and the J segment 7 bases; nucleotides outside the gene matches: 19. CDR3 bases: TGTGCCAGCAGTTTCGCCCGACAGGGTGGGCCCACCGCAGAGCAGTACGTC. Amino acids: CASSFARQGGPTAEQYV.

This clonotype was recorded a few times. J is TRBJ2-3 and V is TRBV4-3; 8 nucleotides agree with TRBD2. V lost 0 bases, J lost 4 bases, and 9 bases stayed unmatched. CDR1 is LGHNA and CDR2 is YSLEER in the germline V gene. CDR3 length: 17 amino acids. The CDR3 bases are TGCGCCAGCAGCCAAGATCCTAACGGGGGGGCCCCAGATACGCAGTATTTT. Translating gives CASSQDPNGGAPDTQYF.

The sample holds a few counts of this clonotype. CDR3 bases: TGTGCCAGCAGCCAAGATCAAGGACAGCCCTATGGCTACACCTTC. Its protein is CASSQDQGQPYGYTF. This rearrangement joins TRBV4-2 to TRBJ1-2; weak D call: TRBD1 (6 bases). V lost 0 bases and J lost 4, with 12 bases in between. The CDR3 length is 15 residues. Germline V gives CDR1 LGHNA, CDR2 YNFKEQ.

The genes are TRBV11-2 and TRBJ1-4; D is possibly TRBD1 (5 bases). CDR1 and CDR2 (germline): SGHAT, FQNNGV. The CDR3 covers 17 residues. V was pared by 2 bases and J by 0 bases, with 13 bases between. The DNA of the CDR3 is TGTGCCAGCAGCTTAAGGGGAACCCCAGCAACTAATGAAAAACTGTTTTTT. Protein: CASSLRGTPATNEKLFF.

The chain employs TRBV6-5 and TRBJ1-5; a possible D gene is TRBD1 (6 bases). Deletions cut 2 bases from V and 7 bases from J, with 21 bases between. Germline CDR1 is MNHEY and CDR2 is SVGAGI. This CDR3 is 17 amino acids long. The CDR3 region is CASSYGARGYWGQPQHF. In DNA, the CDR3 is TGTGCCAGCAGTTACGGCGCCAGGGGTTATTGGGGGCAGCCCCAGCATTTT.

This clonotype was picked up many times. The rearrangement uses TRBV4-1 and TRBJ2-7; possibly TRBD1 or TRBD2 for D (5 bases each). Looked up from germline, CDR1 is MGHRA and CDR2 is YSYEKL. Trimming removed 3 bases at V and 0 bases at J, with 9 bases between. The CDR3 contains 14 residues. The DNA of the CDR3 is TGCGCCAGCAGCCAGGGACCGAGCTCCTACGAGCAGTACTTC. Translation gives CASSQGPSSYEQYF.

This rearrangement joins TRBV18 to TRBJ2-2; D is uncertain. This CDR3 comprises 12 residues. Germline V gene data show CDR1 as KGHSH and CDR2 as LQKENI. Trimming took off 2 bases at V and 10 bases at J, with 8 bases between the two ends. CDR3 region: CASSPRGVELFF. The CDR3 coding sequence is TGTGCCAGCTCACCAAGAGGCGTGGAGCTGTTTTTT. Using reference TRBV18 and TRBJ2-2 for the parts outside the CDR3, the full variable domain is NAGVMQNPRHLVRRRGQEARLRCSPMKGHSHVYWYRQLPEEGLKFMVYLQKENIIDESGMPKERFSAEFPKEGPSILRIQQVVRGDSAAYFCASSPRGVELFFGEGSRLTVL.

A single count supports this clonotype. The CDR3 loop reads CASSQDSGNNEKLFF. The CDR3, as DNA: TGTGCCAGCAGCCAAGATAGCGGGAATAATGAAAAACTGTTTTTT. This chain connects TRBV3-1 to TRBJ1-4; D remains unclear. The CDR3 is 15 amino acids. Trimming removed 0 bases at V and 4 bases at J, with 9 bases between. Looked up from germline, CDR1 is LGHDT and CDR2 is YNNKEL (reference sequence).

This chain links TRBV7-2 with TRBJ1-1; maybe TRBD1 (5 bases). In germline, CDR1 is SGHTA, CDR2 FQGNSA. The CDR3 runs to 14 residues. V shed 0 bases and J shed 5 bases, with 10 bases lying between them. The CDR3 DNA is TGTGCCAGCAGCTTAGCGGCAGGGTGGACTGAAGCTTTCTTT. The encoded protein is CASSLAAGWTEAFF.

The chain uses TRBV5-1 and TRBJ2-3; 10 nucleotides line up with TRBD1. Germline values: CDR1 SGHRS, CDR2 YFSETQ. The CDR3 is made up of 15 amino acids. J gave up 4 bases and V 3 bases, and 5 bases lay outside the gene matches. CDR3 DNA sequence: TGCGCCAGCAGCTGGACAGGGGGTATAGCAGATACGCAGTATTTT. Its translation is CASSWTGGIADTQYF.